These 5 T cell receptor beta chains were sequenced from one sample in a study of blood T cell repertoires in COVID-19. Here immunoSEQ multiplex PCR was the method, and the copy in TCRdb shows in-frame clones only, minus some. The top ten clones hold 2.5% to 3% of a sample with 270,000 or so clones, roughly 89% of them seen once. Sequencing was performed on peripheral blood. These receptor sequences come from a woman between 25 and 40 years old with active or convalescent COVID-19.

In this sample, this clone turned up a few times. The V and J genes are TRBV13 and TRBJ1-1; D perhaps matches TRBD1 (5 bases). V lost 2 bases and J 1 base, leaving 8 bases between the germline ends. The CDR3 extends over 14 amino acids. Germline assignment: CDR1 PRHDT and CDR2 FYEKMQ (reference sequence). This CDR3 is CASSLWTSNTEAFF. CDR3 nucleotide sequence: TGTGCCAGCAGCTTATGGACATCGAACACTGAAGCTTTCTTT.

The rearrangement uses TRBV29-1 and TRBJ2-3; D is ambiguous. Germline CDR1 is SQVTM and CDR2 is ANQGSEA. V was cut by 6 bases and J by 0 bases, with 19 bases left in between. The CDR3 contains 16 residues. CDR3 residues: CSVALMARSSTDTQYF. The CDR3 DNA follows: TGCAGCGTCGCACTGATGGCTAGATCTAGCACAGATACGCAGTATTTT.

The chain combines TRBV10-3 with TRBJ2-3; 9 bases agree with TRBD2. This CDR3 has 16 amino acids. Germline V CDR1 and CDR2: ENHRY, SYGVKD. Trimming took 0 bases from V and 5 from J; bases not matched to a gene: 6. DNA of the CDR3: TGTGCCATCAGTGAGTCCGGATCTAGCGGGGAAGATACGCAGTATTTT. Translating it yields CAISESGSSGEDTQYF.

This chain uses TRBV5-6 with TRBJ1-4; 7 nucleotides match TRBD1. The CDR3 sequence is 16 residues long. Per the germline V gene, CDR1 is SGHDT and CDR2 is YYEEEE. The trim removed 1 base at V and 7 bases at J, leaving 10 bases unmatched. This CDR3 is CASSLTRGLLGEKLFF. CDR3 DNA sequence: TGTGCCAGCAGCTTGACAAGGGGGCTTTTAGGTGAAAAACTGTTTTTT.

V and J are TRBV5-5 and TRBJ2-1, with 8 bases lining up with TRBD1. The CDR3 is made up of 12 amino acids. Looked up from germline, CDR1 is SGHKS and CDR2 is YYEKEE (reference sequence). Trimming at V came to 9 bases and at J to 8 bases, leaving 7 bases not matched to a gene. CDR3 sequence (DNA): TGTGCCACCCAGGGGGCAAGGGATGAGCAGTTCTTC. Its translation is CATQGARDEQFF.